This TCR beta chain was retrieved from a study of shared clonotypes between healthy human individuals. About the study: Contributing individuals were a couple of females and a few males aged 18 to 49.

Libraries were prepared by immunoSEQ multiplex PCR; TCRdb keeps only in-frame clonotypes and omits some of them. This sample has about 1 million clones, with roughly 75% found just once. Regarding this clone: Its antigen remains unknown.

Study results and limitations: A handful of donors showed sharing of around 5.3% of naive CD4 clonotypes. Naive subsets, compared against memory subsets, generally had larger estimated richness values. The small donor group covered limited genetic and exposure diversity.

The receptor was isolated from a man aged 18-30 years in good health. The sample comprised memory CD4+ T cells sorted from blood. Subset given: CD45RA-negative fraction.

The CDR3 is CASSSTGTGNYGYTF. DNA of the CDR3: TGTGCCAGCAGTTCCACCGGGACAGGGAACTATGGCTACACCTTC. The V gene is TRBV28, the J gene TRBJ1-2; TRBD1 matches at 9 bases. Germline lookup yields CDR1 MDHEN and CDR2 SYDVKM. CDR3 length equals 15 residues. Trimming removed 4 bases from V and 2 bases from J; junction bases left unmatched: 5.